This entry lists 7 T cell receptor beta chains sequenced from one sample in a study of human T cells and chemical hapten exposure. The time point here: patch test 1, 2 weeks after DPC sensitization. The treatment here: therapeutic diphenylcyclopropenone sensitization with weekly scalp DPC. TCRdb used MiXCR to reprocess the RACE reads, holding one entry per CDR3 protein. The repertoire holds 79,000 or so distinct CDR3 sequences, with 25% to 40% as singletons. Sequenced material: whole blood, taken in connection with sensitization to the hapten diphenylcyclopropenone (DPC). These receptors were collected from a man aged 35-49 years with alopecia areata. Some clones in this sample may be carry-over from other donors' samples.

This clonotype was seen only a few times. The J gene is TRBJ2-1, the V gene TRBV15; D not resolved. CDR1 and CDR2 from the germline V gene are LNHNV and YYDKDF (reference sequence). The CDR3 runs to 15 residues. V lost 0 bases and J lost 5, with 11 bases in between. The CDR3 nucleotides read TGTGCCACCAGCAGAGAACCGGGCACTGACAATGAGCAGTTCTTC. It translates to CATSREPGTDNEQFF.

CDR3 amino acids: CASSYQNQQELFF. CDR3 in DNA: TGTGCCAGCAGTTACCAAAACCAACAAGAGCTGTTTTTT. The chain joins TRBV6-5 to TRBJ2-2, with D hard to call. Deletions cut 2 bases from V and 11 bases from J, with 12 bases between. This CDR3 has 13 residues. Germline values: CDR1 MNHEY, CDR2 SVGAGI.

In its sample, this clonotype was seen a few times. The chain employs TRBV20-1 and TRBJ1-5, with 7 bases that match TRBD1. This CDR3 contains 13 residues. Germline V gives CDR1 DFQATT, CDR2 SNEGSKA (reference sequence). After removal of 6 bases from V and 4 bases from J, the junction contained 6 bases not matched to a gene. CDR3 loop: CSARRGLNQPQHF. The CDR3 DNA follows: TGCAGTGCCCGCAGGGGGTTAAATCAGCCCCAGCATTTT.

The chain recombines TRBV3-1 with TRBJ2-5; 10 bases match TRBD2. CDR1 LGHDT and CDR2 YNNKEL come from the germline V gene (reference sequence). J was trimmed by 5 bases and V by 5 bases; bases with no gene match: 8. The CDR3 has 15 amino acids. The CDR3 reads CASSRVAGGRETQYF. CDR3 coding DNA: TGTGCCAGCAGCAGGGTAGCGGGAGGACGGGAGACCCAGTACTTC.

This chain joins TRBV12-3 or TRBV12-4 and TRBJ2-2; D perhaps matches TRBD2 (5 bases). With 4 bases removed from V and 6 bases from J, the gap between germline ends came to 12 bases. This CDR3 spans 14 amino acids. The CDR3 here is CASSWRRAAGELFF. The CDR3 DNA follows: TGTGCCAGCAGTTGGAGGCGTGCAGCCGGGGAGCTGTTTTTT.

The rearrangement links TRBV6-2 or TRBV6-3 to TRBJ2-7; 12 positions match TRBD1. V was clipped by 9 bases and J by 6 bases; unmatched bases: 6. This CDR3 spans 13 amino acids. Germline values: CDR1 MNHEY, CDR2 SVGEGT. CDR3 protein: CARVGQGAIEQYF. CDR3 in DNA: TGTGCCAGGGTGGGACAGGGGGCCATCGAGCAGTACTTC.

The V and J genes are TRBV27 and TRBJ1-5; maybe TRBD1 (5 bases). The CDR3 covers 17 residues. V lost 5 bases and J 4 bases, leaving 21 bases between the germline ends. Germline CDR1 reads MNHEY; CDR2 reads SMNVEV (reference sequence). The CDR3 sequence: CASSRFSGGESNQPQHF. The CDR3 nucleotides are TGTGCCAGCAGTAGATTCAGTGGGGGGGAGTCGAATCAGCCCCAGCATTTT.